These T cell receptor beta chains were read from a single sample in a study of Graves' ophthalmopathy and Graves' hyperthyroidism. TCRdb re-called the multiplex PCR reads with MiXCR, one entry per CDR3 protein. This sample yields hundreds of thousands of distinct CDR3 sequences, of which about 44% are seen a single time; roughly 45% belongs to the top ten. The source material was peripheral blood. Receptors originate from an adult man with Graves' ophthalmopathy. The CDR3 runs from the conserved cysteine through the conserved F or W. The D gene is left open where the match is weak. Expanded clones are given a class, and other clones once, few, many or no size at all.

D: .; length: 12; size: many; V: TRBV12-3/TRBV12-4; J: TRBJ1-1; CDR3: CASSPGSAEAFF; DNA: TGTGCCAGCAGTCCCGGGAGCGCTGAAGCTTTCTTT
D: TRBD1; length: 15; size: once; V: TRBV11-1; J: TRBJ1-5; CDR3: CASSLRTGLGQPQHF; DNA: TGTGCCAGCAGCCTAAGGACAGGGCTGGGTCAGCCCCAGCATTTT
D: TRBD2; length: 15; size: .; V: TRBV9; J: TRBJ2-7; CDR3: CAWSVGAGGFHEQYF; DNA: TGTGCCTGGAGTGTAGGAGCGGGAGGGTTCCACGAGCAGTACTTC
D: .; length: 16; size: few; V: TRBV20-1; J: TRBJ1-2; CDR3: CSARDPGAQGTNSYTF; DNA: TGCAGTGCTAGAGATCCGGGGGCGCAGGGGACCAATAGCTACACCTTC
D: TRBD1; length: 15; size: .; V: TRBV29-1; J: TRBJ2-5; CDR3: CSVHRDRGGEETQYF; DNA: TGCAGCGTCCACCGGGACAGGGGCGGGGAAGAGACCCAGTACTTC
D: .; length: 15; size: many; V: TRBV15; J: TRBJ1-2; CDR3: CATSRDLRGAHGYTF; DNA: TGTGCCACCAGCAGAGATCTCCGGGGGGCGCATGGCTACACCTTC
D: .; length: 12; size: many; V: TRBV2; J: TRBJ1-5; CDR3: CASGQANQPQHF; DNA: TGTGCCAGCGGGCAGGCCAATCAGCCCCAGCATTTT
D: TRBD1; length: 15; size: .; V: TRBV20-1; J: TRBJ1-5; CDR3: CSARAPTGHNQPQHF; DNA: TGCAGTGCTAGAGCTCCGACAGGGCACAATCAGCCCCAGCATTTT
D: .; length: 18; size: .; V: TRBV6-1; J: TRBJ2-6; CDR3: CASSARTDRNSGANVLTF; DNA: TGTGCCAGCAGTGCAAGGACGGATCGTAACTCTGGGGCCAACGTCCTGACTTTC
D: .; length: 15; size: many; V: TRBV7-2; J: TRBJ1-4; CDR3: CASSFGRGGSEKLFF; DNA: TGTGCCAGCAGCTTCGGGAGAGGGGGTAGTGAAAAACTGTTTTTT
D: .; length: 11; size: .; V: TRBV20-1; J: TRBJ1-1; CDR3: CTASRQRGAFF; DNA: TGCACTGCTAGTAGGCAGCGGGGAGCTTTCTTT
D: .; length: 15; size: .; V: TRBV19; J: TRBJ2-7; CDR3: CARLPQGGLPYEQYF; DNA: TGTGCCCGCTTGCCGCAGGGGGGGCTCCCCTACGAGCAGTACTTC
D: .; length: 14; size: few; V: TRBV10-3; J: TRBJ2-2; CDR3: CASRRGTAAGELFF; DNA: TGTGCCAGCAGGAGGGGGACAGCCGCCGGGGAGCTGTTTTTT
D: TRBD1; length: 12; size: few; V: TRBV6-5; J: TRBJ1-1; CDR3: CAITDRYTEAFF; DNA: TGTGCCATTACGGACAGGTACACTGAAGCTTTCTTT
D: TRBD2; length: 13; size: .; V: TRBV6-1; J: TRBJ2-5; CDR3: CASSLSSTSGGFF; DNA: TGTGCCAGCAGTTTATCTTCGACTAGCGGGGGGTTCTTC
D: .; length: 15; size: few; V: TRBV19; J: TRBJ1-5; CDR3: CASSLPGIGNQPQHF; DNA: TGTGCCAGTAGTCTACCTGGGATAGGCAATCAGCCCCAGCATTTT
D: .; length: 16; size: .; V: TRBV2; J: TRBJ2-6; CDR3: CASSVEPASAANVLTF; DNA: TGTGCCAGCAGCGTAGAACCGGCCTCTGCGGCCAACGTCCTGACTTTC
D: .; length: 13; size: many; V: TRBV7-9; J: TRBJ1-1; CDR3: CASSRGRNTEAFF; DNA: TGTGCCAGCAGCCGTGGACGGAACACTGAAGCTTTCTTT
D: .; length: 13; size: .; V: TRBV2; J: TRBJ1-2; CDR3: CAIRGPGTNGYTF; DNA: TGTGCCATTCGGGGGCCAGGGACGAACGGCTACACCTTC
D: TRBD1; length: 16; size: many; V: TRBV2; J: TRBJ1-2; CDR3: CASSEIRIATGVGYTF; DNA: TGTGCCAGCAGTGAAATAAGGATAGCGACAGGGGTCGGCTACACCTTC
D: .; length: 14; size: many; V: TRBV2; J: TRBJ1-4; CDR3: CASSGEDLGGKLFF; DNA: TGTGCCAGCAGTGGGGAAGACCTCGGGGGGAAACTGTTTTTT
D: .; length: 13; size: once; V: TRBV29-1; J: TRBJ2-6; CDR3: CSVERTGANVLTF; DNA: TGCAGCGTTGAGCGCACTGGGGCCAACGTCCTGACTTTC
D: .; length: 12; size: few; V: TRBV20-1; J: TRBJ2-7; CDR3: CSASMSSYEQYF; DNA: TGCAGTGCTAGCATGAGCTCCTACGAGCAGTACTTC
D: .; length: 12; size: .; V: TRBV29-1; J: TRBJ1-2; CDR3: CSVETGWNGYTF; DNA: TGCAGCGTTGAAACCGGGTGGAATGGCTACACCTTC
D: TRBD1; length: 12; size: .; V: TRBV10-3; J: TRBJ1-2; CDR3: CANHRDSYGYTF; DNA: TGTGCCAACCATAGGGACAGCTATGGCTACACCTTC
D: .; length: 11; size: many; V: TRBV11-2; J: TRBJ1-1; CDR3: CASSWGTEAFF; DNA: TGTGCCAGCAGCTGGGGGACTGAAGCTTTCTTT
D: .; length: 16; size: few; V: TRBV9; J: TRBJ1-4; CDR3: CASSVGWTATNEKLFF; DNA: TGTGCCAGCAGCGTAGGATGGACGGCAACTAATGAAAAACTGTTTTTT
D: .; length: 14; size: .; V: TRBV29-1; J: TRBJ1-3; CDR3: CSVSVGLAANTIYF; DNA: TGCAGCGTTTCCGTGGGGCTAGCGGCAAACACCATATATTTT
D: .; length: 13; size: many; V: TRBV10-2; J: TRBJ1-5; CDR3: CASSEGGGQPQHF; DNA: TGCGCCAGCAGTGAGGGGGGTGGTCAGCCCCAGCATTTT
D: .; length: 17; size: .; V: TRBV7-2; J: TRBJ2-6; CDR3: CASSLNGRTLGANVLTF; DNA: TGTGCCAGCAGCTTGAATGGGAGAACCTTAGGGGCCAACGTCCTGACTTTC
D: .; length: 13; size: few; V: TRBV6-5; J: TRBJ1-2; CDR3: CASSYALPYGYTF; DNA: TGTGCCAGCAGTTACGCGCTGCCCTATGGCTACACCTTC
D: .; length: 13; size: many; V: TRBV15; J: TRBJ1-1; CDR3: CATSSPSNTEAFF; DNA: TGTGCCACCAGCAGCCCGAGCAACACTGAAGCTTTCTTT
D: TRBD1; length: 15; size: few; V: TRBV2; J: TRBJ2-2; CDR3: CASRTNRGLTGELFF; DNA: TGTGCCAGCAGAACGAACAGGGGGCTCACCGGGGAGCTGTTTTTT
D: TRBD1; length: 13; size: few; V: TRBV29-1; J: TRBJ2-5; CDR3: CSVSTGGGETQYF; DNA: TGCAGCGTTTCGACAGGGGGCGGGGAGACCCAGTACTTC
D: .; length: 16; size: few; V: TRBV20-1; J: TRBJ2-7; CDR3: CSARPGTRVAAYEQYF; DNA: TGCAGTGCCCGTCCCGGGACACGTGTTGCTGCCTACGAGCAGTACTTC
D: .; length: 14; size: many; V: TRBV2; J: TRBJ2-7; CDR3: CASLGGGRGYEQYF; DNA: TGTGCCAGCCTGGGGGGGGGCCGAGGCTACGAGCAGTACTTC
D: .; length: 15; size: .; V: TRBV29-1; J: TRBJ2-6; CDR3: CSVQDSSGGANVLTF; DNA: TGCAGCGTCCAGGACAGTTCGGGGGGGGCCAACGTCCTGACTTTC
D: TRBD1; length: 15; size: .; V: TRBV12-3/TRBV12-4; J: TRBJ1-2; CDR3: CASSSGGPLSYGYTF; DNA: TGTGCCAGCAGTTCAGGGGGGCCCCTCTCCTATGGCTACACCTTC
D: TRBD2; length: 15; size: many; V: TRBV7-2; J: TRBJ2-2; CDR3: CASSGTSLGTGELFF; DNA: TGTGCCAGCAGCGGGACTAGTTTAGGCACCGGGGAGCTGTTTTTT
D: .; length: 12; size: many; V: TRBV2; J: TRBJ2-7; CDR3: CARTGAGDEQYF; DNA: TGTGCCAGAACCGGGGCCGGGGACGAGCAGTACTTC
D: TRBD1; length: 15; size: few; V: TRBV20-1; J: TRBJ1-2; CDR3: CSASEGQAEYYGYTF; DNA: TGCAGTGCTAGTGAGGGACAGGCCGAATACTATGGCTACACCTTC